The next 5 T cell receptor beta chains were all read from a single sample in a study of HIV-infected children after antiretroviral therapy interruption. Treatment described: PENTA 11 planned treatment interruption arm or continuous ART arm. The TCR library was built from RNA with a 3' RACE protocol and unique molecular identifiers. One entry per CDR3 protein, called by TCRdb with MiXCR from the 3' RACE reads. The sample records under 50,000 distinct CDR3 sequences, more than 3.5% being singletons. Sequencing used CD45RA+ CD4+ T cells from PBMCs, pooled from several time points, obtained from a donor given antiretroviral therapy, either interrupted or continuous. Described subset: naive CD4+ CD45RA+ CD45RO- T cells. The origin of the receptors is a pool of human donors with HIV.

In this sample, this clonotype turned up many times. The V gene is TRBV12-3 or TRBV12-4, the J gene TRBJ1-2, with D tentatively TRBD1 (6 bases). With 5 bases removed from V and 5 bases from J, the gap between germline ends came to 12 bases. This CDR3 has 13 residues. CDR3 bases: TGTGCCAGCAGTCCCGGGACACCGTATGGCTACACCTTC. It encodes CASSPGTPYGYTF.

This clonotype was detected ten times or more. V is TRBV11-2 and J is TRBJ2-1, with D perhaps TRBD2 (5 bases). Germline V lookup: CDR1 SGHAT, CDR2 FQNNGV. The CDR3 is made up of 16 amino acids. Trimming took off 4 bases at V and 5 bases at J, with 18 bases between the two ends. In DNA, the CDR3 is TGTGCCAGCAGCTCTCCGTTGGTAGGACTTAACAATGAGCAGTTCTTC. Amino acid sequence: CASSSPLVGLNNEQFF.

This clonotype was counted many times. The chain links TRBV20-1 to TRBJ1-5; D is unclear. V gave up 4 bases and J gave up 1 base, with 8 bases separating them. Germline V CDR1 and CDR2: DFQATT, SNEGSKA (reference sequence). The CDR3 runs 13 residues. CDR3 amino acids: CSAIAQSNQPQHF. DNA for the CDR3: TGCAGTGCTATTGCGCAGAGCAATCAGCCCCAGCATTTT.

The gene calls are TRBV18 and TRBJ1-1, with unresolved D. The CDR3 sequence is 12 residues long. V gave up 3 bases and J gave up 10 bases, with 12 bases separating them. Germline loops: CDR1 KGHSH, CDR2 LQKENI. As DNA, the CDR3 is TGTGCCAGCTCACCTGACCTTTCCCGAGCTTTCTTT. Protein sequence: CASSPDLSRAFF.

This clonotype occurred many times. The rearrangement links TRBV25-1 to TRBJ1-5; D possibly corresponds to TRBD1 (6 bases). V lost 3 bases and J lost 1, with 13 bases in between. The CDR3 consists of 16 residues. Germline V gene sequence: CDR1 MGHDK, CDR2 SYGVNS. CDR3 nucleotide sequence: TGTGCCAGCAGTGACGCACGGGGGCAAAGCAATCAGCCCCAGCATTTT. Protein sequence: CASSDARGQSNQPQHF.